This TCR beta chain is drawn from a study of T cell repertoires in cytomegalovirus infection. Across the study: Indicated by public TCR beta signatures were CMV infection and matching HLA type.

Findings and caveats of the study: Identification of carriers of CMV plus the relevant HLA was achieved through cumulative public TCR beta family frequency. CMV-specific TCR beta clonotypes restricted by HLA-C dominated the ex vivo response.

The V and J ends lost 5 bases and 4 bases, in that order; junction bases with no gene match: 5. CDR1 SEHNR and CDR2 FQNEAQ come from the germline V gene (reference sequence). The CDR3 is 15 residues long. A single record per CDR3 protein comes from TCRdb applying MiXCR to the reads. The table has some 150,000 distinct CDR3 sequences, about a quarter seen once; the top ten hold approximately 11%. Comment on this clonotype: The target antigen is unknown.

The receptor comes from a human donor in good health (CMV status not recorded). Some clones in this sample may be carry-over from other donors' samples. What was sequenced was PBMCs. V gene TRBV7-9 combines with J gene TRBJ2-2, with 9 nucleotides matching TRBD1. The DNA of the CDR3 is TGTGCCAGCAGCGGGACAGGGAGGACCACCGGGGAGCTGTTTTTT. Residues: CASSGTGRTTGELFF.